The TCR beta chain under discussion was sequenced for a study of identical twins. This clonotype was seen ten or more times. TCRdb used MiXCR to reprocess the 5' RACE reads, holding one entry per CDR3 protein. There are 550,000 to 700,000 distinct CDR3 sequences in the sample; more than 9% occur only once, and approximately 3% lies in the top ten. Losses at the gene ends were 2 bases for V and 1 base for J; bases not matched to a gene: 9. Germline V lookup: CDR1 DFQATT, CDR2 SNEGSKA (reference sequence). This CDR3 has 16 amino acids. The sample also formed part of further work on yellow fever vaccine responses in identical twins.

The clonotype was recovered from a young woman in good health. This chain connects TRBV20-1 to TRBJ2-5; TRBD2 agrees at 8 bases. Sequenced: PBMCs. The CDR3 loop is CSARSPGGAGQETQYF. The CDR3 coding sequence is TGCAGTGCTAGATCCCCGGGAGGGGCGGGCCAAGAGACCCAGTACTTC.